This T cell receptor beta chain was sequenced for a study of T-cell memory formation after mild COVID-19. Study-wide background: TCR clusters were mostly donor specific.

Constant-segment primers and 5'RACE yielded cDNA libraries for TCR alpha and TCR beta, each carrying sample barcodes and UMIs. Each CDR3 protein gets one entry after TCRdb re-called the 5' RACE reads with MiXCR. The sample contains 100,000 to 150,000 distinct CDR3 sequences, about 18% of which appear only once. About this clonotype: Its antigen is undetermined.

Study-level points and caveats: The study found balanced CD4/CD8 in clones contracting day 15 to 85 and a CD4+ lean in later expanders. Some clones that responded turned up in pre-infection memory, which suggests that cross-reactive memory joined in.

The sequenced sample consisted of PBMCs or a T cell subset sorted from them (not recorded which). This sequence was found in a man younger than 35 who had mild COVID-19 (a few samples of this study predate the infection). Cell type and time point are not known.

CDR3 sequence reads: CASSYSVTSGARYEQYF. The CDR3 nucleotides are TGTGCCAGCAGTTACTCGGTGACTAGCGGGGCTCGTTACGAGCAGTACTTC. The genes are TRBV6-2 or TRBV6-3 and TRBJ2-7; 11 bases are shared with TRBD2. V gave up 0 bases and J gave up 4 bases; unmatched junction bases: 8. The CDR3 runs 17 residues. The germline gives CDR1 MNHEY, CDR2 SVGEGT.